These 25 T cell receptor beta chains were sequenced from one sample in a study of CD8+ T cells in alopecia areata. Reverse transcribed after extraction, RNA yielded cDNA as the sequencing template. Using immunoSEQ multiplex PCR, the repertoire was profiled, and TCRdb retains in-frame clones only, with some absent. The sample lists 110,000 to 150,000 clones; around three fifths were seen once. This specimen consisted of CD4+ T cells sorted from blood, obtained at week 0. The origin of the receptors is a human donor with alopecia areata.

The chain links TRBV5-4 to TRBJ2-1; 9 nucleotides line up with TRBD2. This CDR3 is 16 amino acids long. In germline, CDR1 is SGHNT, CDR2 YYREEE (reference sequence). After removal of 2 bases from V and 7 bases from J, the junction contained 10 bases not matched to a gene. The CDR3 DNA follows: TGTGCCAGCAGCTTCCCCCAAGCGGGGGGCAGGAATGAGCAGTTCTTC. It translates to CASSFPQAGGRNEQFF. The variable domain in full, with the rest retrieved from reference TRBV5-4 and TRBJ2-1, is ETGVTQSPTHLIKTRGQQVTLRCSSQSGHNTVSWYQQALGQGPQFIFQYYREEENGRGNFPPRFSGLQFPNYSSELNVNALELDDSALYLCASSFPQAGGRNEQFFGPGTRLTVL.

The chain employs TRBV7-2 and TRBJ2-5; D may be TRBD1 or TRBD2 (5 bases each). V dropped 5 bases and J dropped 4 bases, with 23 bases sitting between them. The CDR3 covers 17 residues. Germline V CDR1 and CDR2: SGHTA, FQGNSA. The DNA for the CDR3 is TGTGCCAGCAGCGCCAACCAACGGGACGCCCAGCGAGAGACCCAGTACTTC. Translated, it gives CASSANQRDAQRETQYF.

This clone was observed a handful of times. The chain carries TRBV20-1 and TRBJ1-2; D possibly corresponds to TRBD1 (6 bases). Germline CDR1 is DFQATT and CDR2 is SNEGSKA (reference sequence). CDR3 size: 11 residues. V lost 7 bases, J lost 8 bases, and 14 bases lay in between. The CDR3 loop reads CSVGGAEGYTF. The CDR3 coding sequence is TGCAGTGTGGGGGGCGCAGAGGGCTACACCTTC.

The chain carries TRBV30 and TRBJ2-7; D call uncertain. Germline-derived CDR1 and CDR2 are GTSNPN and SVGIG (reference sequence). CDR3 length equals 12 residues. Deletions cut 2 bases from V and 9 bases from J, with 14 bases between. CDR3 sequence reads: CAWSLPYGWQYF. In DNA, the CDR3 is TGTGCCTGGAGTTTGCCCTATGGGTGGCAGTACTTC.

This chain connects TRBV5-6 to TRBJ2-2; D unclear. Germline lookup yields CDR1 SGHDT and CDR2 YYEEEE. The CDR3 extends over 15 amino acids. With 4 bases removed from V and 0 bases from J, the gap between germline ends came to 10 bases. CDR3 in amino acids: CASSTPGANTGELFF. DNA for the CDR3: TGTGCCAGCAGCACCCCCGGTGCGAACACCGGGGAGCTGTTTTTT.

This rearrangement joins TRBV5-1 to TRBJ2-1; D is ambiguous. Germline CDR1 and CDR2: SGHRS and YFSETQ. This CDR3 comprises 14 residues. The V gene lost 2 bases and the J gene lost 2 bases, with 8 bases spanning the gap. CDR3 in amino acids: CASSFNTAYNEQFF. The CDR3 DNA reads TGCGCCAGCAGCTTCAACACAGCCTACAATGAGCAGTTCTTC.

In nucleotides, the CDR3 is TGTGCCAGCAGCAGTCTTACAGTGAACACTGAAGCTTTCTTT. Translated, it gives CASSSLTVNTEAFF. This rearrangement joins TRBV4-2 to TRBJ1-1; D ambiguous. Germline V CDR1 and CDR2: LGHNA, YNFKEQ. This CDR3 comprises 14 residues. V lost 5 bases and J 0 bases, leaving 10 bases between the germline ends.

CDR3 DNA: TGTGCCAGCAGCTTAGTCTTAGGGCGCGAGCAGTACTTC. This translates into CASSLVLGREQYF. The V and J genes are TRBV11-2 and TRBJ2-7, with D uncertain. There are 13 residues in the CDR3. V shed 1 base and J shed 6 bases, with 10 bases lying between them. Germline V CDR1 and CDR2: SGHAT, FQNNGV.

In this sample, this clone turned up a few times. The chain joins TRBV7-9 to TRBJ2-7, with no clear D. V lost 1 base to trimming and J lost 0 bases, with 7 bases between them. The germline CDR1 and CDR2 sequences are SEHNR and FQNEAQ (reference sequence). The CDR3 extends over 14 amino acids. CDR3 in DNA: TGTGCCAGCAGCTTAGATGTCGGCTCCTACGAGCAGTACTTC. As protein: CASSLDVGSYEQYF.

V usage is TRBV18 and J usage is TRBJ1-2; the match to TRBD1 covers 8 bases. V lost 5 bases and J lost 0; bases outside the gene matches: 2. The germline gives CDR1 KGHSH, CDR2 LQKENI. The CDR3 is 14 residues long. The CDR3: CASSSDRANYGYTF. CDR3 sequence (DNA): TGTGCCAGCTCATCGGACAGGGCTAACTATGGCTACACCTTC.

V usage is TRBV25-1 and J usage is TRBJ1-4; a weak D match, TRBD1 (5 bases). This CDR3 is built from 13 residues. Per the germline V gene, CDR1 is MGHDK and CDR2 is SYGVNS. The V end lost 1 base, the J end lost 11 bases, and 11 bases lay between the germline ends. CDR3 bases: TGTGCCAGCAGTGAATCTGGGACGAGGAAACTGTTTTTT. It is translated as CASSESGTRKLFF.

The CDR3 sequence: CSVNDRGFMNTEAFF. The CDR3 DNA reads TGCAGCGTCAACGACAGGGGATTCATGAACACTGAAGCTTTCTTT. V is TRBV29-1 and J is TRBJ1-1; 8 bases are shared with TRBD1. The CDR3 sequence is 15 residues long. With 6 bases clipped from V and 0 bases from J, the junction kept 9 bases outside the gene matches. Germline V lookup: CDR1 SQVTM, CDR2 ANQGSEA. The complete variable domain, with remaining parts taken from reference TRBV29-1 and TRBJ1-1, reads SAVISQKPSRDICQRGTSLTIQCQVDSQVTMMFWYRQQPGQSLTLIATANQGSEATYESGFVIDKFPISRPNLTFSTLTVSNMSPEDSSIYLCSVNDRGFMNTEAFFGQGTRLTVV.

V and J are TRBV5-1 and TRBJ2-2; D remains unclear. Germline CDR1 reads SGHRS; CDR2 reads YFSETQ. The CDR3 sequence is 14 residues long. The V end lost 4 bases, the J end lost 3 bases, and 10 bases lay between the germline ends. This CDR3 reads CASSQTLDTGELFF. CDR3 sequence (DNA): TGCGCCAGCAGCCAAACGTTGGACACCGGGGAGCTGTTTTTT. Combining the CDR3 with reference TRBV5-1 and TRBJ2-2 gives the whole variable domain KAGVTQTPRYLIKTRGQQVTLSCSPISGHRSVSWYQQTPGQGLQFLFEYFSETQRNKGNFPGRFSGRQFSNSRSEMNVSTLELGDSALYLCASSQTLDTGELFFGEGSRLTVL.

This chain connects TRBV2 to TRBJ2-1; no clear D gene. The CDR3 has 13 amino acids. Trimming stripped 7 bases from V and 2 bases from J, with 9 bases between. Germline CDR1 SNHLY, CDR2 FYNNEI. The CDR3 is CASTSITYNEQFF. CDR3 in DNA: TGTGCCAGCACAAGTATTACCTACAATGAGCAGTTCTTC.

V usage is TRBV10-3 and J usage is TRBJ2-3; D call uncertain. Germline assignment: CDR1 ENHRY and CDR2 SYGVKD. Trimming took 0 bases from V and 4 from J, leaving 8 bases between them. The length of the CDR3 is 14 residues. CDR3 in DNA: TGTGCCATCAGTGAGTCGTATGGGGCAGATACGCAGTATTTT. It is translated as CAISESYGADTQYF.

V usage is TRBV6-5 and J usage is TRBJ1-6, with TRBD1 as a possible D gene (5 bases). This CDR3 is built from 15 residues. Deletions cut 10 bases from V and 2 bases from J, with 15 bases between. CDR1 and CDR2 from the germline V gene are MNHEY and SVGAGI. The CDR3 coding sequence is TGTGCCACGGGGGGGAATGGACCCTATAATTCACCCCTCCACTTT. It codes for CATGGNGPYNSPLHF.

The CDR3 protein is CASSLAAPTGELFF. As DNA, the CDR3 is TGTGCCAGCAGCTTAGCTGCACCTACCGGGGAGCTGTTTTTT. V is TRBV7-2 and J is TRBJ2-2; D is uncertain. This CDR3 spans 14 amino acids. CDR1 is SGHTA and CDR2 is FQGNSA in the germline V gene. V was pared by 0 bases and J by 5 bases, with 7 bases between.

This chain links TRBV5-4 with TRBJ2-7; D possibly matches TRBD1 or TRBD2 (6 bases each). Looked up from germline, CDR1 is SGHNT and CDR2 is YYREEE (reference sequence). The CDR3 is 15 amino acids. V lost 0 bases to trimming and J lost 0 bases, with 10 bases between them. CDR3 protein: CASSLAGALSYEQYF. The CDR3 nucleotides read TGTGCCAGCAGCTTGGCGGGGGCTCTCTCCTACGAGCAGTACTTC.

The chain joins TRBV27 to TRBJ2-7; TRBD1 is a possible D gene (6 bases). Germline values: CDR1 MNHEY, CDR2 SMNVEV (reference sequence). The CDR3 is made up of 15 amino acids. Trimming removed 6 bases from V and 0 bases from J, with 15 bases in between. For the CDR3, the DNA is TGTGCCAGCAGCTGGGACATCCTCTCCTCCTACGAGCAGTACTTC. This sequence encodes CASSWDILSSYEQYF.

This clone appeared a single time. The chain is built from TRBV5-1 and TRBJ2-1; 11 bases map to TRBD2. The CDR3 totals 16 residues. Germline V lookup: CDR1 SGHRS, CDR2 YFSETQ. V lost 4 bases to trimming and J lost 13 bases; unmatched junction nucleotides: 16. The CDR3 bases are TGCGCCAGCAGCACTGTTCTAGCGGGGGGCCCCCCTGGACAGTTCTTC. It translates to CASSTVLAGGPPGQFF.

By proportion, this clone is medium-sized. The chain links TRBV14 to TRBJ2-1; D is undetermined. Per the germline V gene, CDR1 is SGHDN and CDR2 is FVKESK. V gave up 1 base and J gave up 10 bases, with 17 bases separating them. The CDR3 covers 15 residues. CDR3 protein: CASSQGSPSRAEQFF. The CDR3 region has the DNA TGTGCCAGCAGCCAAGGGTCACCATCACGGGCGGAGCAGTTCTTC.

The V and J genes are TRBV6-5 and TRBJ1-1; D not certain. Germline CDR1 reads MNHEY; CDR2 reads SVGAGI. This CDR3 region has 13 residues. The V and J ends lost 0 bases and 4 bases respectively, with 6 bases between them. The CDR3 DNA follows: TGTGCCAGCAGTTACTCGGGGAGCACTGAAGCTTTCTTT. Protein product: CASSYSGSTEAFF.

This clone was observed a few times. The V call is TRBV5-6, the J call TRBJ1-5; D might be TRBD1 (5 bases). Trimming took off 2 bases at V and 9 bases at J, with 18 bases between the two ends. CDR1 SGHDT and CDR2 YYEEEE come from the germline V gene. This CDR3 has 15 residues. The CDR3 DNA reads TGTGCCAGCAGCTTTGGGGGTTCGTCGACAAGGCCCCAGCATTTT. Translating it yields CASSFGGSSTRPQHF.

The chain recombines TRBV25-1 with TRBJ2-7; TRBD2 might be the D (5 bases). This CDR3 spans 14 amino acids. Looked up from germline, CDR1 is MGHDK and CDR2 is SYGVNS. V lost 3 bases and J 0 bases, leaving 9 bases between the germline ends. The CDR3 loop reads CASSERDASYEQYF. In nucleotides, the CDR3 is TGTGCCAGCAGTGAGAGGGATGCCTCCTACGAGCAGTACTTC.

V gene TRBV29-1 combines with J gene TRBJ2-3; perhaps TRBD2 as D (7 bases). The V end lost 7 bases, the J end lost 6 bases, and 17 bases lay between the germline ends. This CDR3 has 13 residues. Germline CDR1 SQVTM, CDR2 ANQGSEA. CDR3 DNA sequence: TGCAGCGCTAGTCTGGCGGGGGCTGATACGCAGTATTTT. Encoded protein: CSASLAGADTQYF.